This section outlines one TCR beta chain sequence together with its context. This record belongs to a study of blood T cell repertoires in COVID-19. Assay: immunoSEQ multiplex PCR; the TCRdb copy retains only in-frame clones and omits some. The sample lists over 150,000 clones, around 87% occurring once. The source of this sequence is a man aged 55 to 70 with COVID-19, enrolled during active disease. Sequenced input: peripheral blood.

The CDR3 protein is CATSDHGQGLFNEQFF. The CDR3 DNA sequence: TGTGCCACCAGTGATCACGGACAGGGTCTGTTCAATGAGCAGTTCTTC. This sequence joins TRBV24-1 and TRBJ2-1; 8 nucleotides agree with TRBD1. With V trimmed by 3 bases and J by 6 bases, 9 bases remained unmatched. The CDR3 length is 16 residues. In germline, CDR1 is KGHDR, CDR2 SFDVKD.